The clone carrying this T cell receptor beta chain was seen many times. Trimming cost V 6 bases and J 4 bases, with 22 bases left between them. Germline V gene data show CDR1 as DFQATT and CDR2 as SNEGSKA (reference sequence). The CDR3 is made up of 16 amino acids. The data belong to a study of spatial heterogeneity in lung cancer. TCRdb recomputed calls from the 5' RACE reads with MiXCR, one row per CDR3 protein. This sample has some 50,000 distinct CDR3 sequences, with roughly 7.2% found just once. The time point here: sample taken at primary tumor resection. Extraction of whole RNA from tumor, nontumor lung or frozen PBMC preceded unsorted sequencing.

The sequences come from PBMCs, collected at surgery. The receptor comes from a female donor with early-stage non-small cell lung cancer. The J gene is TRBJ2-4, the V gene TRBV20-1; maybe TRBD1 (7 bases). In DNA form, the CDR3 reads TGCAGTGCCCCCGGCTTGGAGGGGACAGTAAAAAACATTCAGTACTTC. Translating gives CSAPGLEGTVKNIQYF.